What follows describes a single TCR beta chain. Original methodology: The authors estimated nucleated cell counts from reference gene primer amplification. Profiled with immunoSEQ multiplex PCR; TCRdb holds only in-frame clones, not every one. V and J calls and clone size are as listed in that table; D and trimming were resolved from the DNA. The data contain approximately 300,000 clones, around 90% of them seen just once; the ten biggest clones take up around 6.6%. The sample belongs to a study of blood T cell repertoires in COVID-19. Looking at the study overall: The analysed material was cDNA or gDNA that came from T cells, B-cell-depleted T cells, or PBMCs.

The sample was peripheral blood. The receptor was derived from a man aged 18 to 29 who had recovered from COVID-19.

Here the CDR3 DNA reads TGTGCCAGCAGCGGAGGGTCGGTGGGGCCCCAGCATTTT. It yields the protein CASSGGSVGPQHF. V usage is TRBV6-5 and J usage is TRBJ1-5, with D uncertain. The CDR3 contains 13 residues. Trimming left V 6 bases short and J 9 bases short, with 15 bases between. Germline V lookup: CDR1 MNHEY, CDR2 SVGAGI.